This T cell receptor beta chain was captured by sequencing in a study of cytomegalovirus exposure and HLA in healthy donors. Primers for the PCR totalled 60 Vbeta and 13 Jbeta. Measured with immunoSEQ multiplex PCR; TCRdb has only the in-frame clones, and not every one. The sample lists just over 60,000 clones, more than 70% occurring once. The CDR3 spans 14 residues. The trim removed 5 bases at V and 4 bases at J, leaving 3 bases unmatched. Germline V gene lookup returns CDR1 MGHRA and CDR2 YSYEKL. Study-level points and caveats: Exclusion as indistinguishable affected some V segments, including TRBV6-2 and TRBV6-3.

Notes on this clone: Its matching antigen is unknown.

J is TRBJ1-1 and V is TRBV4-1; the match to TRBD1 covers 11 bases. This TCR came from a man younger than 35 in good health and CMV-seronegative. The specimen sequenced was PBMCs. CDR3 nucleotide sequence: TGCGCCAGCAGCTTGGGGACAGGGGGCACTGAAGCTTTCTTT. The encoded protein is CASSLGTGGTEAFF.